Sequencing of this TCR beta chain was carried out in a study of OX40 agonist ivuxolimab in advanced cancers. V shed 4 bases and J 0 bases; nucleotides not matched to a gene: 8. Germline CDR1 is ENHRY and CDR2 is SYGVKD. The CDR3 covers 18 residues. Some clones are missing from TCRdb's copy, which holds only in-frame ones; the method was immunoSEQ multiplex PCR. The sample comprises 150,000 to 190,000 clones, around 94% of which are singletons, and around 0.28% rests with the top ten. The sequencing used CD4+ or CD8+ T cells sorted from blood, collected in a trial of the OX40 agonist ivuxolimab. The J gene is TRBJ2-3, the V gene TRBV10-3; 12 bases align to TRBD2. The clonotype originates from an adult with an advanced solid tumor such as melanoma, head and neck, liver or kidney cancer. CDR3 coding DNA: TGTGCCATCAGTGCGACTAGCGGGGGAGTTACTAGCACAGATACGCAGTATTTT. Translating gives CAISATSGGVTSTDTQYF.